The text below deals with one T cell receptor (beta chain). As processed by the authors: Amplification from reference gene primers served as the basis for estimated nucleated cell counts. The method was immunoSEQ multiplex PCR; TCRdb's version includes in-frame clones alone and lacks a portion of them. The DNA was the basis for D and trimming; V, J and clone size are from that table. The repertoire holds about 470,000 clones, with approximately 90% as singletons. This sample was included in a study of blood T cell repertoires in COVID-19. The wider study: Researchers got acute and convalescent COVID-19 samples from the United States, Italy and Spain.

Recovery meant two consecutive negative NP/OP PCR tests, professional clearance, or resolved symptoms. This CDR3 has 14 amino acids. The V gene lost 5 bases and the J gene lost 6 bases, with 11 bases spanning the gap. Germline V gene data show CDR1 as SEHNR and CDR2 as FQNEAQ (reference sequence). Sequencing used PBMCs or T cells enriched from blood (not recorded which). The source is a woman between 18 and 29 years old who had recovered from COVID-19. V and J are TRBV7-9 and TRBJ2-6; D possibly corresponds to TRBD1 (6 bases). CDR3 DNA sequence: TGTGCCAGCAGCCCAGGGGTTGTGGCCAACGTCCTGACTTTC. It encodes CASSPGVVANVLTF.